This TCR beta chain stems from a study of blood T cell repertoires in COVID-19. The protocol was immunoSEQ multiplex PCR, while the TCRdb copy is restricted to in-frame clones and leaves out a portion. The repertoire holds around 400,000 clones, with more than 85% as singletons. Germline CDR1 and CDR2: GTSNPN and SVGIG (reference sequence). Trimming shortened V by 0 bases and J by 2 bases, and 14 bases separated the two germline ends. This CDR3 region has 15 residues. Recruitment covered 20 to 25 US areas and drew participants whose ages spanned about 18 to 90 years. Cohort placement rested on clinical history that participants reported themselves. Exposed enrollees encountered a COVID-19 case at some point within 2 weeks before study entry.

Input material: PBMCs or T cells enriched from blood (not recorded which). This chain uses TRBV30 with TRBJ2-7, with D possibly TRBD1 on 5 matching bases. The TCR originated in a woman aged 35 to 49 who had been exposed to COVID-19. The CDR3 region is CAWSVPGFPAYEQYF. The CDR3 DNA sequence: TGTGCCTGGAGTGTACCAGGGTTCCCAGCCTACGAGCAGTACTTC.